The rows below give T cell receptor beta chains drawn from one sample of a study of OX40 agonist ivuxolimab in advanced cancers. Using immunoSEQ multiplex PCR, the repertoire was profiled, and TCRdb retains in-frame clones only, with some absent. The profile shows about 45,000 clones, about 88% of them singletons. This material consisted of CD4+ or CD8+ T cells sorted from blood, taken in a trial of the OX40 agonist ivuxolimab. The receptor source for this set is an adult with an advanced solid tumor such as melanoma, head and neck, liver or kidney cancer. CDR3s include the opening cysteine and the closing phenylalanine or tryptophan. Fields, in order: clone size, V gene, D gene, CDR3 length, J gene, CDR3 protein, CDR3 DNA. A D gene is named only where the DNA matches it firmly. Only part of the rows carry a size: once, few, many, or a class if the clone is expanded.

.,TRBV7-3,.,14,TRBJ2-2,CASSLGAGTGELFF,TGTGCCAGCAGCTTAGGGGCGGGAACCGGGGAGCTGTTTTTT
.,TRBV7-9,.,15,TRBJ1-2,CASSPSQLAFGGYTF,TGTGCCAGCAGCCCGAGCCAACTAGCGTTTGGTGGCTACACCTTC
.,TRBV14,TRBD2,15,TRBJ2-3,CASSRQLAATDTQYF,TGTGCCAGCAGCCGCCAACTAGCGGCCACAGATACGCAGTATTTT
.,TRBV5-6,.,15,TRBJ1-4,CASSPGAGETEKLFF,TGTGCCAGCAGCCCTGGGGCAGGGGAGACAGAAAAACTGTTTTTT
.,TRBV9,.,13,TRBJ2-3,CASLREGADTQYF,TGTGCCAGCCTCAGGGAGGGGGCAGATACGCAGTATTTT
.,TRBV28,TRBD2,16,TRBJ2-7,CASRHPPGLAAYEQYF,TGTGCCAGCCGACATCCGCCGGGACTAGCGGCCTACGAGCAGTACTTC
.,TRBV30,.,13,TRBJ1-5,CAWRRGANQPQHF,TGTGCCTGGAGGAGAGGAGCCAATCAGCCCCAGCATTTT
.,TRBV6-5,.,14,TRBJ2-5,CASSAYRGRGAQYF,TGTGCCAGCAGTGCATACAGGGGGCGGGGGGCCCAGTACTTC
.,TRBV18,TRBD2,16,TRBJ2-1,CASSPGLAGLYNEQFF,TGTGCCAGCTCACCAGGACTAGCGGGCCTCTACAATGAGCAGTTCTTC
.,TRBV7-2,.,13,TRBJ2-5,CASSSRIQETQYF,TGTGCCAGCAGCAGCCGGATCCAAGAGACCCAGTACTTC
.,TRBV10-2,.,14,TRBJ2-5,CASSGAGMEETQYF,TGCGCCAGCTCCGGGGCAGGGATGGAAGAGACCCAGTACTTC
.,TRBV27,.,11,TRBJ1-2,CASRTFSGYTF,TGTGCCAGCAGGACTTTTAGTGGCTACACCTTC
.,TRBV14,.,16,TRBJ2-5,CASSRSGRAPGETQYF,TGTGCCAGCAGCCGAAGCGGGCGCGCCCCTGGAGAGACCCAGTACTTC
.,TRBV11-2,.,15,TRBJ1-2,CASSSREGLFYGYTF,TGTGCCAGCAGCTCCCGGGAGGGCTTGTTCTATGGCTACACCTTC
.,TRBV4-3,.,16,TRBJ2-1,CASSHADRLSRNEQFF,TGCGCCAGCAGCCATGCCGACAGGCTATCACGCAATGAGCAGTTCTTC
.,TRBV20-1,.,11,TRBJ2-7,CSPRERYEQYF,TGCAGTCCACGAGAGCGATACGAGCAGTACTTC
.,TRBV4-3,.,16,TRBJ2-4,CASSQDFRVARNIQYF,TGCGCCAGCAGCCAAGATTTTCGCGTAGCAAGAAACATTCAGTACTTC
.,TRBV7-6,.,14,TRBJ2-1,CASSLRSSYNEQFF,TGTGCCAGCAGCCTCCGCTCCTCCTACAATGAGCAGTTCTTC
.,TRBV18,.,14,TRBJ2-1,CASSPPGPRNEQFF,TGTGCCAGCTCACCACCGGGACCCCGCAATGAGCAGTTCTTC
.,TRBV7-2,TRBD2,16,TRBJ2-7,CASSSQTSGRPYEQYF,TGTGCCAGCAGCTCCCAGACTAGCGGGAGGCCCTACGAGCAGTACTTC
.,TRBV28,TRBD2,14,TRBJ2-7,CASSRTSGTIEPHF,TGTGCCAGCAGTAGGACTAGCGGAACAATCGAACCTCACTTC
.,TRBV29-1,.,13,TRBJ2-7,CSGLGDTSYEQYF,TGCAGCGGTCTGGGGGACACCTCATACGAGCAGTACTTC
few,TRBV5-4,TRBD1,13,TRBJ1-2,CASNSGGNYGYTF,TGTGCCAGCAACTCAGGGGGGAACTATGGCTACACCTTC
.,TRBV19,.,13,TRBJ1-5,CASSIDRSQPQHF,TGTGCCAGTAGTATAGATCGGTCTCAGCCCCAGCATTTT
once,TRBV5-1,.,14,TRBJ1-1,CASSYLGGDTEAFF,TGCGCCAGCAGCTACCTAGGGGGAGACACTGAAGCTTTCTTT
few,TRBV7-3,.,15,TRBJ2-5,CASSPNSGSLVTQYF,TGTGCCAGCAGCCCAAATAGCGGTAGCCTGGTGACCCAGTACTTC
.,TRBV11-2,.,15,TRBJ2-7,CASSFRDGIYYEQYF,TGTGCCAGCAGCTTTCGAGACGGGATTTACTACGAGCAGTACTTC
.,TRBV6-5,TRBD1,12,TRBJ1-4,CGTGRNNEKLFF,TGTGGGACAGGGCGGAATAATGAAAAACTGTTTTTT
.,TRBV28,.,16,TRBJ2-2,CASSRHYQGGTGELFF,TGTGCCAGCAGCCGACACTACCAGGGGGGCACCGGGGAGCTGTTTTTT
.,TRBV7-2,.,18,TRBJ2-1,CASSLGSPGPTTDNEQFF,TGTGCCAGCAGCTTAGGAAGTCCGGGCCCTACAACTGACAATGAGCAGTTCTTC
once,TRBV1,.,14,TRBJ2-7,CTSSHRSGIYEQYF,TGCACCAGCAGCCACCGGAGCGGGATCTACGAGCAGTACTTC